The sequence of this T cell receptor (beta chain) was determined in a study of T cells after yellow fever vaccination. Study context: With SMART-Seq v4 Ultra Low Input, the fractions containing low cell numbers were prepared. Notes on the study in general: In post-booster samples, most primary-vaccination clones reappeared (under 98% CD4, roughly 88% CD8). Contaminants from the bulk population, in the form of abundant clonotypes, could be found in FACS-sorted repertoires.

Synthesis of TCR cDNA relied on 5'RACE template switching, which attached a universal primer site and UMIs. TCRdb reanalysed the 5' RACE reads using MiXCR and keeps one entry per CDR3 protein. The sample includes about 220,000 distinct CDR3 sequences, about 3% seen only once; the top ten take around 3.2%. This clonotype occurred many times. The antigen remains unidentified. The CDR3 extends over 14 amino acids. Trimming removed 4 bases from V and 0 bases from J, with 10 bases in between. CDR1 and CDR2 from the germline V gene are SGHAT and FQNNGV. The rearrangement joins TRBV11-2 to TRBJ2-7; D is possibly TRBD2 (5 bases). The source material was CD4+ T cells sorted from PBMCs, sampled 10 days after the yellow fever booster vaccination. The TCR originated in a man aged 18 to 29 who received the YFV17D yellow fever vaccine. Here the CDR3 reads CASSSSGISYEQYF. The DNA of the CDR3 is TGTGCCAGCAGCTCATCGGGGATCTCCTACGAGCAGTACTTC.